The sample holds a few counts of the clone carrying this TCR beta chain. Deletions cut 6 bases from V and 3 bases from J, with 14 bases between. This CDR3 is 14 amino acids long. The germline CDR1 and CDR2 sequences are MNHEY and SVGEGT. The record originates from a study of identical twins. TCRdb analysed the 5' RACE reads with MiXCR anew, one entry per CDR3 protein. The sample carries 250,000 or so distinct CDR3 sequences, around 8.3% recorded once. The data were also submitted as part of a second study, on yellow fever vaccine responses in identical twins.

The chain employs TRBV6-2 or TRBV6-3 and TRBJ1-2; TRBD1 is a possible D gene (6 bases). Material: CD8+ T cells sorted from blood. This clonotype was sampled from a woman younger than 30 in good health. The CDR3 protein is CASSPWGRDYGYTF. CDR3 DNA sequence: TGTGCCAGCAGCCCCTGGGGGCGCGACTATGGCTACACCTTC.